These 32 T cell receptor beta chains came from one sample sequenced in a study of blood T cell repertoires in COVID-19. The method was immunoSEQ multiplex PCR; TCRdb's version includes in-frame clones alone and lacks a portion of them. Among fewer than 250,000 clones listed, around 89% were seen once. The sequenced sample was peripheral blood. These receptors were obtained from a man aged 25 to 45 with COVID-19, enrolled during active disease.

The chain has TRBV7-9 and TRBJ1-4; D is unclear. Trimming cost V 5 bases and J 7 bases, with 23 bases left between them. Germline V gives CDR1 SEHNR, CDR2 FQNEAQ (reference sequence). The CDR3 is 17 amino acids. The CDR3 DNA follows: TGTGCCAGCAGCCCATTTTTCCTAGAGGCCGGCGGTGAAAAACTGTTTTTT. It translates to CASSPFFLEAGGEKLFF.

V and J are TRBV2 and TRBJ1-1, with D possibly TRBD1 on 6 matching bases. CDR3 length: 14 amino acids. Germline V gene data show CDR1 as SNHLY and CDR2 as FYNNEI. The V end lost 7 bases, the J end lost 10 bases, and 22 bases lay between the germline ends. The CDR3, as DNA: TGTGCCAGCACCCCCAACAGGGTAAATCCGTCAGCTTTCTTT. Translated: CASTPNRVNPSAFF.

The V and J genes are TRBV7-2 and TRBJ1-2, with D perhaps TRBD1 (5 bases). The V gene lost 1 base and the J gene lost 3 bases, with 9 bases spanning the gap. From germline, CDR1 is SGHTA and CDR2 FQGNSA. This CDR3 is 14 amino acids long. The CDR3 DNA is TGTGCCAGCAGCTTAGAGGGACTCCACTATGGCTACACCTTC. It codes for CASSLEGLHYGYTF.

The rearrangement links TRBV5-1 to TRBJ2-3; 9 nucleotides match TRBD1. The CDR3 sequence is 15 residues long. The ends lost 1 base at V and 3 bases at J; junction bases unmatched: 3. Germline V CDR1 and CDR2: SGHRS, YFSETQ. The CDR3 coding sequence is TGCGCCAGCAGCTTGAGGACAGGGGATACAGATACGCAGTATTTT. The encoded protein is CASSLRTGDTDTQYF.

This clone was recorded a few times. The chain recombines TRBV28 with TRBJ1-2; a possible D gene is TRBD1 (6 bases). The CDR3 length is 14 residues. Germline V CDR1 and CDR2: MDHEN, SYDVKM. The V and J ends lost 6 bases and 8 bases respectively, with 19 bases between them. The CDR3 bases are TGTGCCAGCAGGGATGGCCGAGGGGGAGGGGGCTACACCTTC. It translates to CASRDGRGGGGYTF.

The chain combines TRBV4-2 with TRBJ1-1; 8 bases align to TRBD1. J lost 2 bases, V lost 5 bases, and 13 bases had no gene match. CDR1 and CDR2 from the germline V gene are LGHNA and YNFKEQ. The CDR3 has 17 amino acids. The CDR3 protein is CASSYSISGQVNTEAFF. As DNA, the CDR3 is TGTGCCAGCAGCTACTCCATTTCGGGACAGGTAAACACTGAAGCTTTCTTT.

The chain links TRBV7-3 to TRBJ2-6; no reliable D call. The germline V gene encodes CDR1 SGHTA and CDR2 FQGTGA. The CDR3 consists of 13 residues. V lost 4 bases and J 3 bases, leaving 4 bases between the germline ends. CDR3 in DNA: TGTGCCAGCAGCTCAGGTGGGGCCAACGTCCTGACTTTC. Residues: CASSSGGANVLTF.

The chain links TRBV5-1 to TRBJ2-5, with 7 bases aligning to TRBD1. V shed 0 bases and J 5 bases; nucleotides not matched to a gene: 4. Germline values: CDR1 SGHRS, CDR2 YFSETQ. This CDR3 is built from 14 residues. The CDR3 coding sequence is TGCGCCAGCAGCTTGGGTTTCAGGGGGGAGACCCAGTACTTC. It encodes CASSLGFRGETQYF. The entire variable domain, with the rest obtained from reference TRBV5-1 and TRBJ2-5, is as follows: KAGVTQTPRYLIKTRGQQVTLSCSPISGHRSVSWYQQTPGQGLQFLFEYFSETQRNKGNFPGRFSGRQFSNSRSEMNVSTLELGDSALYLCASSLGFRGETQYFGPGTRLLVL.

The chain employs TRBV9 and TRBJ1-1; D is uncertain. The CDR3 spans 14 residues. V shed 2 bases and J shed 4 bases, with 12 bases lying between them. Germline CDR1 and CDR2: SGDLS and YYNGEE. DNA of the CDR3: TGTGCCAGCAGCGTCCTGGGAGAGGCCACTGAAGCTTTCTTT. Translated, it gives CASSVLGEATEAFF.

The rearrangement joins TRBV18 to TRBJ2-7, with 13 bases identical to TRBD2. CDR1 and CDR2 (germline): KGHSH, LQKENI. The V and J ends lost 2 bases and 4 bases, in that order; junction bases with no gene match: 5. CDR3 size: 16 residues. In nucleotides, the CDR3 is TGTGCCAGCTCACCAATGGGACTAGCGGGGATTTACGAGCAGTACTTC. Translating it yields CASSPMGLAGIYEQYF.

This clone was recorded once. This sequence joins TRBV2 and TRBJ1-4, with 8 positions matching TRBD1. The CDR3 spans 15 residues. V lost 6 bases and J lost 8; bases outside the gene matches: 11. The germline CDR1 and CDR2 sequences are SNHLY and FYNNEI. The DNA of the CDR3 is TGTGCCAGCAGGCGCCCAGGGGGCGCATACGAAAAACTGTTTTTT. It yields the protein CASRRPGGAYEKLFF.

The chain carries TRBV5-1 and TRBJ1-4; TRBD1 matches at 12 bases. CDR1 is SGHRS, CDR2 YFSETQ, per germline. V was clipped by 3 bases and J by 7 bases; unmatched bases: 13. CDR3 size: 18 residues. The CDR3 here is CASSSAPPGTGGFEKLFF. Here the CDR3 DNA reads TGCGCCAGCAGCTCCGCCCCGCCAGGGACAGGGGGCTTTGAAAAACTGTTTTTT.

CDR3 sequence reads: CASSLRAGINTIYF. Here the CDR3 DNA reads TGTGCCAGCAGTTTACGGGCAGGGATCAACACCATATATTTT. The chain uses TRBV27 and TRBJ1-3; maybe TRBD1 (5 bases). The length of the CDR3 is 14 residues. The V gene's germline CDR1 is MNHEY and CDR2 SMNVEV (reference sequence). V lost 2 bases and J lost 7, with 12 bases in between.

The genes are TRBV3-1 (or the pseudogene TRBV3-2) and TRBJ1-1, with D maybe TRBD1 (6 bases). Per germline, CDR1 LGHDT and CDR2 YNNKEL (reference sequence). The CDR3 consists of 14 residues. V lost 6 bases and J 4 bases, leaving 15 bases between the germline ends. This CDR3 reads CASSLHGQSTEAFF. The DNA for the CDR3 is TGTGCCAGCAGTCTACACGGACAGAGCACTGAAGCTTTCTTT.

This clone appeared a few times. This chain links TRBV21-1 with TRBJ1-2; the D call of TRBD1 is as the table states it, not checked on the DNA. TRBV21-1 is a documented pseudogene. The CDR3 is 14 amino acids. The CDR3 loop is CASSKGTGYYGYTF. The CDR3 nucleotides read TGTGCCAGCAGCAAAGGAACAGGCTACTATGGCTACACCTTC.

The chain is built from TRBV24-1 and TRBJ2-1, with TRBD2 matching 8 bases. Germline lookup yields CDR1 KGHDR and CDR2 SFDVKD. After removal of 6 bases from V and 5 bases from J, the junction contained 8 bases not matched to a gene. The CDR3 has 15 residues. DNA for the CDR3: TGTGCCACCAGTCGAGTAGCGGGGAATGACAATGAGCAGTTCTTC. Protein product: CATSRVAGNDNEQFF.

The chain couples TRBV11-2 to TRBJ2-1; 9 nucleotides line up with TRBD2. The CDR3 length is 18 residues. The ends lost 0 bases at V and 4 bases at J; junction bases unmatched: 10. The germline CDR1 and CDR2 sequences are SGHAT and FQNNGV. This CDR3 is CASSLDRSSGRPYNEQFF. For the CDR3, the DNA is TGTGCCAGCAGCTTAGATCGGTCGAGCGGGAGGCCGTACAATGAGCAGTTCTTC. The whole variable domain, remainder taken from reference TRBV11-2 and TRBJ2-1, is EAGVAQSPRYKIIEKRQSVAFWCNPISGHATLYWYQQILGQGPKLLIQFQNNGVVDDSQLPKDRFSAERLKGVDSTLKIQPAKLEDSAVYLCASSLDRSSGRPYNEQFFGPGTRLTVL.

This chain connects TRBV3-1 (or the pseudogene TRBV3-2) to TRBJ1-5; 7 positions match TRBD1. V trimming: 4 bases; J trimming: 2 bases; junction bases outside the gene matches: 2. This CDR3 has 14 residues. Germline lookup yields CDR1 LGHDT and CDR2 YNNKEL (reference sequence). DNA of the CDR3: TGTGCCAGCAGCCCTGGGACAGGCAATCAGCCCCAGCATTTT. Its translation: CASSPGTGNQPQHF.

V gene TRBV18 combines with J gene TRBJ1-3; TRBD1 agrees at 8 bases. Germline CDR1 is KGHSH and CDR2 is LQKENI. The CDR3 spans 15 residues. V dropped 2 bases and J dropped 4; count of bases not matched to a gene: 4. DNA for the CDR3: TGTGCCAGCTCACCAGGGACAGGTGACGGAAACACCATATATTTT. Amino acid sequence: CASSPGTGDGNTIYF.

V is TRBV5-4 and J is TRBJ1-3, with TRBD1 matching 7 bases. CDR3 size: 16 residues. With 3 bases clipped from V and 3 bases from J, the junction kept 9 bases outside the gene matches. CDR1 and CDR2 from the germline V gene are SGHNT and YYREEE (reference sequence). In nucleotides, the CDR3 is TGTGCCAGCAGCTCCCTCGACAGGGACGGTGGAAACACCATATATTTT. Residues: CASSSLDRDGGNTIYF.

The chain is built from TRBV9 and TRBJ2-2; D ambiguous. The germline V and J ends were trimmed by 0 bases and 2 bases, with 17 bases remaining between them. Germline values: CDR1 SGDLS, CDR2 YYNGEE. The CDR3 has 18 residues. This chain's CDR3 is CASSVDFGSERNTGELFF. CDR3 DNA sequence: TGTGCCAGCAGCGTAGACTTCGGGTCCGAGAGAAACACCGGGGAGCTGTTTTTT. Filled out from reference TRBV9 and TRBJ2-2, the complete variable domain reads DSGVTQTPKHLITATGQRVTLRCSPRSGDLSVYWYQQSLDQGLQFLIQYYNGEERAKGNILERFSAQQFPDLHSELNLSSLELGDSALYFCASSVDFGSERNTGELFFGEGSRLTVL.

This clone appeared once. The chain recombines TRBV11-2 with TRBJ1-1; D not certain. CDR1 is SGHAT, CDR2 FQNNGV, per germline. Trimming took off 7 bases at V and 2 bases at J, with 5 bases between the two ends. This CDR3 spans 11 amino acids. The CDR3 reads CASTLNTEAFF. CDR3 nucleotides: TGTGCCAGCACACTAAACACTGAAGCTTTCTTT.

This chain uses TRBV7-9 with TRBJ1-2; D perhaps matches TRBD1 (5 bases). There are 14 residues in the CDR3. Germline V CDR1 and CDR2: SEHNR, FQNEAQ (reference sequence). With 5 bases removed from V and 1 base from J, the gap between germline ends came to 11 bases. The CDR3 loop is CASSPDMRNYGYTF. The CDR3 DNA sequence: TGTGCCAGCAGCCCGGACATGCGTAACTATGGCTACACCTTC.

This clone came up once. The chain links TRBV18 to TRBJ1-3; TRBD1 matches 9 bases. The germline CDR1 and CDR2 sequences are KGHSH and LQKENI. V shed 4 bases, J shed 4 bases, and the junction held 8 bases outside the gene matches. CDR3 length: 16 amino acids. As DNA, the CDR3 is TGTGCCAGCTCACTCGCGGGACAGGGCGACGGAAACACCATATATTTT. Amino acid sequence: CASSLAGQGDGNTIYF.

The table lists this clone with a count of one. The V call is TRBV4-3, the J call TRBJ1-3; D gene unclear. Between the trimmed V and J ends, which lost 1 base and 1 base, there was a span of 11 bases. Germline lookup yields CDR1 LGHNA and CDR2 YSLEER. The CDR3 has 16 amino acids. CDR3: CASSQVVTGSGNTIYF. The CDR3 region has the DNA TGCGCCAGCAGCCAAGTTGTCACGGGGTCTGGAAACACCATATATTTT.

V gene TRBV5-1 combines with J gene TRBJ2-1; D may be TRBD2 (5 bases). CDR1 SGHRS and CDR2 YFSETQ come from the germline V gene. V lost 0 bases and J lost 6, with 7 bases in between. CDR3 length: 13 residues. The CDR3 sequence is CASSLERPNEQFF. CDR3 nucleotide sequence: TGCGCCAGCAGCTTGGAGCGGCCCAATGAGCAGTTCTTC.

This clone was recorded once. The J gene is TRBJ1-2, the V gene TRBV4-2; D not resolved. The CDR3 length is 14 residues. V dropped 1 base and J dropped 4 bases, with 10 bases sitting between them. Germline CDR1 LGHNA, CDR2 YNFKEQ. CDR3 nucleotides: TGTGCCAGCAGCCAAGTAACGTCAGGCTATGGCTACACCTTC. Translation: CASSQVTSGYGYTF.

The chain couples TRBV7-3 to TRBJ1-1; D unresolved. CDR1 is SGHTA, CDR2 FQGTGA, per germline. The CDR3 spans 13 residues. Deletions cut 8 bases from V and 2 bases from J, with 12 bases between. The CDR3 DNA reads as TGTGCCAGCCAAGGAGAGGGCAACACTGAAGCTTTCTTT. Amino acids: CASQGEGNTEAFF.

V usage is TRBV15 and J usage is TRBJ2-7; TRBD1 might be the D (5 bases). Trimming cost V 4 bases and J 1 base, with 11 bases left between them. The CDR3 covers 14 residues. Germline CDR1 LNHNV, CDR2 YYDKDF (reference sequence). The CDR3 loop reads CATSIAGPSYEQYF. The CDR3 bases are TGTGCCACCAGCATTGCAGGGCCGTCCTACGAGCAGTACTTC.

V and J are TRBV2 and TRBJ1-3; D gene uncertain. Germline CDR1 reads SNHLY; CDR2 reads FYNNEI. The V and J ends lost 2 bases and 3 bases respectively, with 5 bases between them. The CDR3 is 13 amino acids. The CDR3: CASSESFGNTIYF. The CDR3 region has the DNA TGTGCCAGCAGTGAATCGTTTGGAAACACCATATATTTT.

This chain uses TRBV21-1 with TRBJ2-7; TRBD2, the table's D call, was not compared with the DNA. TRBV21-1 is noted as a pseudogene. This CDR3 contains 18 residues. The CDR3 DNA sequence: TGTGCCAGCAGCAACCTAAACCGGGGTCGTCCCCCATCCTACGAGCAGTACTTC. Its protein is CASSNLNRGRPPSYEQYF.

The chain carries TRBV7-8 and TRBJ1-5, with 9 bases lining up with TRBD1. After removal of 3 bases from V and 6 bases from J, the junction contained 21 bases not matched to a gene. Per germline, CDR1 SGHVS and CDR2 FQNEAQ. CDR3 length: 20 residues. CDR3 sequence reads: CASSFDPGTGFEGPTQPQHF. The CDR3 DNA follows: TGTGCCAGCAGCTTCGACCCCGGGACAGGGTTCGAGGGTCCTACTCAGCCCCAGCATTTT. The entire variable domain, with the rest obtained from reference TRBV7-8 and TRBJ1-5, is as follows: GAGVSQSPRYKVAKRGQDVALRCDPISGHVSLFWYQQALGQGPEFLTYFQNEAQLDKSGLPSDRFFAERPEGSVSTLKIQRTQQEDSAVYLCASSFDPGTGFEGPTQPQHFGDGTRLSIL.